The TCR beta chain described here comes from a study of T-cell memory formation after mild COVID-19. Notes on the study in general: Clones that contracted from day 15 to 85 were balanced CD4/CD8, while later expanders leaned CD4+. The finding that pre-infection memory included some responding clones suggested that cross-reactive memory joined. SARS-CoV-2 specificity of second-wave clones peaking day 37 was unconfirmed.

Constant-segment primers were used for 5'RACE, and the resulting TCR alpha and TCR beta cDNA libraries carried sample barcodes and UMIs. Using its own MiXCR run on the 5' RACE reads, TCRdb lists one record per CDR3 protein. The sample holds hundreds of thousands of distinct CDR3 sequences; roughly 21% are singletons and the top ten take around 8.4%. V lost 0 bases and J lost 0, with 1 base in between. Germline CDR1 is LNHNV and CDR2 is YYDKDF (reference sequence). The CDR3 covers 13 residues. This clonotype was detected ten times or more. The antigen remains undetermined. The chain has TRBV15 and TRBJ2-3; D is uncertain. Sequencing input: PBMCs or a T cell subset sorted from them (not recorded which). This clonotype originated in an adult woman who had mild COVID-19 (a few samples of this study predate the infection). Cell type and time point are not known. The chain's CDR3 is CATSRDSTDTQYF. CDR3 bases: TGTGCCACCAGCAGAGATAGCACAGATACGCAGTATTTT.